This TCR beta chain comes out of a study of naive and memory T cell subsets. An equimolar mix of two oligonucleotides served as the beta constant-region primer for TRBC1 and TRBC2. TCRdb redid the calling of the UMI-ligation and nested PCR reads with MiXCR, one entry per CDR3 protein. This sample yields 89,000 or so distinct CDR3 sequences, of which 10% to 15% are seen a single time; 0.75% to 0.95% belongs to the top ten. CDR3 length: 12 residues. V shed 3 bases and J shed 7 bases, with 10 bases lying between them. From germline, CDR1 is DFQATT and CDR2 SNEGSKA (reference sequence). This clonotype occurred many times.

The sequenced sample was central memory CD4+ T cells from blood. V usage is TRBV20-1 and J usage is TRBJ1-5, with no clear D. This sequence was found in a human donor in good health. The DNA for the CDR3 is TGCAGTGCTAGTGTCAGCCAACAGCCCCAGCATTTT. This encodes CSASVSQQPQHF.